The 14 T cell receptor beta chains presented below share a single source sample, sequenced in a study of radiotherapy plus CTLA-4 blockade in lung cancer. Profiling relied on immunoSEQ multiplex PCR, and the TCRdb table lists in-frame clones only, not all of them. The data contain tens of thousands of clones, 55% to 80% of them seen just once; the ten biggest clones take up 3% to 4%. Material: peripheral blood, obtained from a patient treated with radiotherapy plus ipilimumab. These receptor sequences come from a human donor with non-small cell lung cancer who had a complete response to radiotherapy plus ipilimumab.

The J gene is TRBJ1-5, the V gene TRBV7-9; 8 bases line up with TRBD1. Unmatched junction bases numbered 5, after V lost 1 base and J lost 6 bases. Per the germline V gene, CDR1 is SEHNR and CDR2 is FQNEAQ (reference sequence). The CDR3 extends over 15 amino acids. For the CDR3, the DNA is TGTGCCAGCAGCTTAGGGACAGGGCTGACTCAGCCCCAGCATTTT. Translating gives CASSLGTGLTQPQHF.

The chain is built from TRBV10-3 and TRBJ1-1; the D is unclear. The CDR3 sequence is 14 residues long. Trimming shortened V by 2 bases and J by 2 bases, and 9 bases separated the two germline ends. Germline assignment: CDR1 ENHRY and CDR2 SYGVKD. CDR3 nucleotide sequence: TGTGCCATCAGTGAGGAGCAATCCAACACTGAAGCTTTCTTT. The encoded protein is CAISEEQSNTEAFF.

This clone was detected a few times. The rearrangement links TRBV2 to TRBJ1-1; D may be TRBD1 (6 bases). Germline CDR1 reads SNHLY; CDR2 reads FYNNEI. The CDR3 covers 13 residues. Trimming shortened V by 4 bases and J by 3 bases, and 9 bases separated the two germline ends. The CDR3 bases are TGTGCCAGCAGTGCGCAGGGGTACACTGAAGCTTTCTTT. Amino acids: CASSAQGYTEAFF.

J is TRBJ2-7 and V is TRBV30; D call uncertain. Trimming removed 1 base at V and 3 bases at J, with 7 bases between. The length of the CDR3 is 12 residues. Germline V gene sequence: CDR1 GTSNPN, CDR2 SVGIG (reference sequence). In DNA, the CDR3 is TGTGCCTGGAGTGGCGTCAACTACGAGCAGTACTTC. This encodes CAWSGVNYEQYF.

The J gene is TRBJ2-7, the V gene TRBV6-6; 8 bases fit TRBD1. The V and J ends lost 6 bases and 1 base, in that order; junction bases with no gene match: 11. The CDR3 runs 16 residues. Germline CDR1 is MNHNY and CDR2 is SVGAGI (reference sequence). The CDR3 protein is CASSHQYDRGSYEQYF. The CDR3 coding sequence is TGTGCCAGCAGCCACCAATATGACAGGGGTTCCTACGAGCAGTACTTC.

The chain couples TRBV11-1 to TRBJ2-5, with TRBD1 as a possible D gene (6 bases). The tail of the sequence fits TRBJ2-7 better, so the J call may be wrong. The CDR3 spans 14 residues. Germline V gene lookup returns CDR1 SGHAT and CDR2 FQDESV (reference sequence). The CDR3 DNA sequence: TGTGCCAGCAGAAAGGGACAACAATCCTACGAGCAGTACTTC. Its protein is CASRKGQQSYEQYF.

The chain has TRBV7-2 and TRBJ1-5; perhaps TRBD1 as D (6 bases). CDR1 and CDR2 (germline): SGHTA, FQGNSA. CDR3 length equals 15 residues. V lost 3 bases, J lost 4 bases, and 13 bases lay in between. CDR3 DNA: TGTGCCAGCAGCTTCTACAGGGAAGATAATCAGCCCCAGCATTTT. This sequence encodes CASSFYREDNQPQHF.

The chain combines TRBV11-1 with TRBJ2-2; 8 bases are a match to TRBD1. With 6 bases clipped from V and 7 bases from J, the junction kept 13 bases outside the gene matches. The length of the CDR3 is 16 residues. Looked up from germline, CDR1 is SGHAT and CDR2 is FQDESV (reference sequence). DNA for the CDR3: TGTGCCAGCAGTAGACAGGGGCCGCGTGTTAGCGGGGAGCTGTTTTTT. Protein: CASSRQGPRVSGELFF.

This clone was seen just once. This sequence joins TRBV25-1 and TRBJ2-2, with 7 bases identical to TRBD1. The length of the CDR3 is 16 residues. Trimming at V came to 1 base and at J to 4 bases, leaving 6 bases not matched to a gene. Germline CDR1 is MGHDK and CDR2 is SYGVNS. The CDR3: CASSESVTGSTGELFF. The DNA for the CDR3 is TGTGCCAGCAGTGAATCGGTGACAGGGAGCACCGGGGAGCTGTTTTTT.

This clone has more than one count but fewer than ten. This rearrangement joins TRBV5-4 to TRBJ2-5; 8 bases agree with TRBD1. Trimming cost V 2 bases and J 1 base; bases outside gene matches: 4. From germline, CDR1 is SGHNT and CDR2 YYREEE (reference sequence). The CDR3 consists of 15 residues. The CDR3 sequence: CASSFHGQGQETQYF. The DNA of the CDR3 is TGTGCCAGCAGCTTCCACGGACAGGGCCAAGAGACCCAGTACTTC.

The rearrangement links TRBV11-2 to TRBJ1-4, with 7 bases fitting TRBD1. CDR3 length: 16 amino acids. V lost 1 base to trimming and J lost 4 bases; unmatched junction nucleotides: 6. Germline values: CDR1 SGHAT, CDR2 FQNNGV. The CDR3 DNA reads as TGTGCCAGCAGCTTAGGAAGGGACAGCTTTAATGAAAAACTGTTTTTT. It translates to CASSLGRDSFNEKLFF.

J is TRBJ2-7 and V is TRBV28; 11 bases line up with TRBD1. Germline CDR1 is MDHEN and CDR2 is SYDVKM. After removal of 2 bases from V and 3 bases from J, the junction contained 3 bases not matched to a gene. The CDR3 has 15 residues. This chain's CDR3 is CASSLGGQGDYEQYF. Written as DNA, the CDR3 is TGTGCCAGCAGTTTAGGGGGACAGGGGGACTACGAGCAGTACTTC.

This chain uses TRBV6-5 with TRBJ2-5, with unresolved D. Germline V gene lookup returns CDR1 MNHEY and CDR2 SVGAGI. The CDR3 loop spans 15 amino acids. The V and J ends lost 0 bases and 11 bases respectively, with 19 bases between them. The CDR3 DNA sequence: TGTGCCAGCAGTTACTCTGCTCAACCTCACTTTGAGCAGTACTTC. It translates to CASSYSAQPHFEQYF.

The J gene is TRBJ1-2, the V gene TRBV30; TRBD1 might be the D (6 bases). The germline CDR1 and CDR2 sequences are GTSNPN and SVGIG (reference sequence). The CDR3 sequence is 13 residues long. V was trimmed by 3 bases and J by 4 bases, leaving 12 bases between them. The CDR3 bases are TGTGCCTGGAGGCAGGGGCCGGGCTATGGCTACACCTTC. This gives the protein CAWRQGPGYGYTF.